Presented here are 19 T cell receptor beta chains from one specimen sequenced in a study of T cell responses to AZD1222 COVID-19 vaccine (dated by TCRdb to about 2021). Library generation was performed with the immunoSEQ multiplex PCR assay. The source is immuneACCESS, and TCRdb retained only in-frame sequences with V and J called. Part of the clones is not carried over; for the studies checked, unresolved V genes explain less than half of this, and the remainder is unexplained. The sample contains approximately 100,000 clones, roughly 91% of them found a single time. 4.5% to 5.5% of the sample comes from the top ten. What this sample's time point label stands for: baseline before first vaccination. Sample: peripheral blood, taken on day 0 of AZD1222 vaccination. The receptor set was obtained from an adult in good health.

CDR3: CASSPPGGHGYTF. In DNA form, the CDR3 reads TGTGCCAGTAGCCCGCCCGGAGGGCATGGCTACACCTTC. The chain links TRBV19 to TRBJ1-2; D unclear. The CDR3 loop spans 13 amino acids. Trimming took off 6 bases at V and 6 bases at J, with 14 bases between the two ends. CDR1 is LNHDA, CDR2 SQIVND, per germline (reference sequence).

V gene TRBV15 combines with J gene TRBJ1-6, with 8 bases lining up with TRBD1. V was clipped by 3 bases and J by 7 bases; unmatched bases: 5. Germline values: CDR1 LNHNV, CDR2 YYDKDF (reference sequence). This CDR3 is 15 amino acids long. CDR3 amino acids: CATSRTGVRNSPLHF. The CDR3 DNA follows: TGTGCCACCAGCAGGACAGGGGTAAGGAATTCACCCCTCCACTTT.

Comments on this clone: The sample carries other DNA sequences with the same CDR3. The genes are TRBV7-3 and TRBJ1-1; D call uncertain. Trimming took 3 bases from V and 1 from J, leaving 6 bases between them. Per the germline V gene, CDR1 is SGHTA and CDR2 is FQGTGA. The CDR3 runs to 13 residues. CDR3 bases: TGTGCCAGCAGCTTGGGCCAGAACACTGAAGCTTTCTTT. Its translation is CASSLGQNTEAFF. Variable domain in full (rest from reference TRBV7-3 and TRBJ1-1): GAGVSQTPSNKVTEKGKYVELRCDPISGHTALYWYRQSLGQGPEFLIYFQGTGAADDSGLPNDRFFAVRPEGSVSTLKIQRTERGDSAVYLCASSLGQNTEAFFGQGTRLTVV.

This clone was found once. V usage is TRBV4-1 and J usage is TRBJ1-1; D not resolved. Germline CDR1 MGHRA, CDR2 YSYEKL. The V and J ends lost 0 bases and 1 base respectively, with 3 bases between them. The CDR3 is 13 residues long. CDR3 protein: CASSQDRNTEAFF. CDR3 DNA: TGCGCCAGCAGCCAAGACAGGAACACTGAAGCTTTCTTT.

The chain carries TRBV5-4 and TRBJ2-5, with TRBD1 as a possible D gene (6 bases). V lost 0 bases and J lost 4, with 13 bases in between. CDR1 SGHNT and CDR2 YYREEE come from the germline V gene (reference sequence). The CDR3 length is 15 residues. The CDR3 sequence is CASSLDRDARETQYF. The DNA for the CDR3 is TGTGCCAGCAGCTTGGACAGGGATGCTCGAGAGACCCAGTACTTC.

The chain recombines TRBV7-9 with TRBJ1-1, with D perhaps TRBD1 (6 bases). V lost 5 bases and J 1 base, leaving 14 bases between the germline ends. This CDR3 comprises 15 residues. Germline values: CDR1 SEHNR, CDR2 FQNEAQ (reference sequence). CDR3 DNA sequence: TGTGCCAGCAGCCTCCAGTCGGGACAGAACACTGAAGCTTTCTTT. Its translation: CASSLQSGQNTEAFF.

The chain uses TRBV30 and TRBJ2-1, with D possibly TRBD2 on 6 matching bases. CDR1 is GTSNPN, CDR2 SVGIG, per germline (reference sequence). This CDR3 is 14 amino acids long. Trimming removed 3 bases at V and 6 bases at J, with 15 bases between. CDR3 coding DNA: TGTGCCTGGAGCACTGGGGGGAACGTCAATGAGCAGTTCTTC. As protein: CAWSTGGNVNEQFF.

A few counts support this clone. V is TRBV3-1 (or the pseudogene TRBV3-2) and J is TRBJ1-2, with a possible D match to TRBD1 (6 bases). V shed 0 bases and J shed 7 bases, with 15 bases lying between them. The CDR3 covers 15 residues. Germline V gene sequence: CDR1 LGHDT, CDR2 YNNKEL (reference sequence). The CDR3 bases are TGTGCCAGCAGCCAAGATTCGGGGGGCGTGGGTGGCTACACCTTC. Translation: CASSQDSGGVGGYTF.

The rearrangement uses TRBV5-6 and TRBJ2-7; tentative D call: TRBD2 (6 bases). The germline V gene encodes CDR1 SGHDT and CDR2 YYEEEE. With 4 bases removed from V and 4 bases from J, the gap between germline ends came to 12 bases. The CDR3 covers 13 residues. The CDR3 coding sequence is TGTGCCAGCAGCCCGGGACTGGGATACGAGCAGTACTTC. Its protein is CASSPGLGYEQYF.

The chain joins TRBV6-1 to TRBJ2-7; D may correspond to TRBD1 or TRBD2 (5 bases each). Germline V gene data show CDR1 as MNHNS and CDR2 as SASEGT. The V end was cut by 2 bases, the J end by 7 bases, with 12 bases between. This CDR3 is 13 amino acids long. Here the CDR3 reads CASSELGTGEQYF. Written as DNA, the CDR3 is TGTGCCAGCAGTGAACTGGGGACGGGGGAGCAGTACTTC.

The CDR3 sequence: CASRSTDSSYNSPLHF. Written as DNA, the CDR3 is TGTGCCAGCAGGTCGACAGACAGCTCCTATAATTCACCCCTCCACTTT. The chain links TRBV5-6 to TRBJ1-6, with D maybe TRBD1 (5 bases). Trimming took 5 bases from V and 0 from J, leaving 12 bases between them. The CDR3 loop spans 16 amino acids. CDR1 SGHDT and CDR2 YYEEEE come from the germline V gene.

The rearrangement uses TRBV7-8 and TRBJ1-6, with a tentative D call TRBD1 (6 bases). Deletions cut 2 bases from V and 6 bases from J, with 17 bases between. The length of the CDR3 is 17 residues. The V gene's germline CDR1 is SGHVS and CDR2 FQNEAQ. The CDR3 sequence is CASSLRGGGLLNSPLHF. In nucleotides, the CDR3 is TGTGCCAGCAGCTTAAGAGGGGGGGGCCTTCTTAATTCACCCCTCCACTTT. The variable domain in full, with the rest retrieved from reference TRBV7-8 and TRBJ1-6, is GAGVSQSPRYKVAKRGQDVALRCDPISGHVSLFWYQQALGQGPEFLTYFQNEAQLDKSGLPSDRFFAERPEGSVSTLKIQRTQQEDSAVYLCASSLRGGGLLNSPLHFGNGTRLTVT.

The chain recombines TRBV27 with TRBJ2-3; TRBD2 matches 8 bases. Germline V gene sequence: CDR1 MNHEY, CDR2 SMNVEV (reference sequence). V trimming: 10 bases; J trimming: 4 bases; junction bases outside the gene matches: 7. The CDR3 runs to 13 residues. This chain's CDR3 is CATGGSGADTQYF. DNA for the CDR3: TGTGCCACGGGGGGGAGCGGGGCAGATACGCAGTATTTT.

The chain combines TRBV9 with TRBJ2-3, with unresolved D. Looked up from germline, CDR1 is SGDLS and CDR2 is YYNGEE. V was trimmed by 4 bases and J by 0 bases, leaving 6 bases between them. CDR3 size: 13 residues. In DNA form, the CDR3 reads TGTGCCAGCAGCTTCGGAAGCACAGATACGCAGTATTTT. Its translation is CASSFGSTDTQYF.

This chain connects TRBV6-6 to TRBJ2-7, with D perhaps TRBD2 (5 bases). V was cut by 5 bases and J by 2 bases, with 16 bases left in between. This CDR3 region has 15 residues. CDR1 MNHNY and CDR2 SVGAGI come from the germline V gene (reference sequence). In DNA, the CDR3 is TGTGCCAGCAGTGACCCGGGGAGAAAGCCCTACGAGCAGTACTTC. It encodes CASSDPGRKPYEQYF.

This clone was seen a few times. DNA for the CDR3: TGTGCTAGTGGGAAAGGGACTACCCAAGAGACCCAGTACTTC. Its translation: CASGKGTTQETQYF. The chain links TRBV12-5 to TRBJ2-5; TRBD2 agrees at 7 bases. Germline lookup yields CDR1 LGHNT and CDR2 FRNRAP. This CDR3 has 14 amino acids. V shed 6 bases, J shed 1 base, and the junction held 5 bases outside the gene matches. Supplemented by reference TRBV12-5 and TRBJ2-5, the full variable domain reads DARVTQTPRHKVTEMGQEVTMRCQPILGHNTVFWYRQTMMQGLELLAYFRNRAPLDDSGMPKDRFSAEMPDATLATLKIQPSEPRDSAVYFCASGKGTTQETQYFGPGTRLLVL.

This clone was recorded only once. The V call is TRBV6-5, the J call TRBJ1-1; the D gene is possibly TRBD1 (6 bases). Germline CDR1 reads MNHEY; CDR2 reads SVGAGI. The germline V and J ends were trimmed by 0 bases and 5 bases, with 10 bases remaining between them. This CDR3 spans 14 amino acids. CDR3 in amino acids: CASSYSYRETEAFF. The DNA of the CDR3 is TGTGCCAGCAGTTACTCGTACAGGGAAACTGAAGCTTTCTTT.

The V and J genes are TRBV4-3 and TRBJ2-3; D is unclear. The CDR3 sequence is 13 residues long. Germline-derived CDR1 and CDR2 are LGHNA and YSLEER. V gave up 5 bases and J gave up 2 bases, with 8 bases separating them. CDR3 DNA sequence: TGCGCCAGCAGCGCGTCCTACACAGATACGCAGTATTTT. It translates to CASSASYTDTQYF.

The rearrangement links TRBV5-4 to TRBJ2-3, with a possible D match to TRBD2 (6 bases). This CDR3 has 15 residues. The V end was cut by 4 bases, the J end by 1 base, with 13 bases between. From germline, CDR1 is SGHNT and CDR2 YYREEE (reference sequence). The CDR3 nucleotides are TGTGCCAGCAGCCGACCGGGGGTCGGCACAGATACGCAGTATTTT. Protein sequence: CASSRPGVGTDTQYF.